The sequence of this T cell receptor (beta chain) was determined in a study of blood T cells in healthy people across ages. Whole-study results and caveats: Higher diversity and more naive CD4+ cells were features of long-lived donors, compared to aged donors.

Next came a second PCR, run for about 6 to 12 cycles, which used a sample-barcoded 5' primer along with a J-beta primer mix. MiXCR, run by TCRdb on the 5' RACE reads, gives a single entry per CDR3 protein. The table records 1.5 million to 2 million distinct CDR3 sequences, roughly 27% of them present only once. The CDR3 length is 17 residues. The trim removed 8 bases at V and 5 bases at J, leaving 18 bases unmatched. The germline gives CDR1 ENHRY, CDR2 SYGVKD. Caucasian individuals from Russia who were healthy and aged roughly 6 to 95 acted as donors. Total RNA was extracted at no less than 6 micrograms per sample. Concerning this clonotype: Its antigen is not identified.

Sequencing was done on a sample of blood. This TCR came from a woman aged 25 to 45 in good health. This chain uses TRBV10-3 with TRBJ2-1; 7 positions match TRBD1. The CDR3 is CAIGTGALAGGNNEQFF. The CDR3 nucleotides are TGTGCCATCGGAACAGGGGCCTTGGCGGGTGGCAACAATGAGCAGTTCTTC.